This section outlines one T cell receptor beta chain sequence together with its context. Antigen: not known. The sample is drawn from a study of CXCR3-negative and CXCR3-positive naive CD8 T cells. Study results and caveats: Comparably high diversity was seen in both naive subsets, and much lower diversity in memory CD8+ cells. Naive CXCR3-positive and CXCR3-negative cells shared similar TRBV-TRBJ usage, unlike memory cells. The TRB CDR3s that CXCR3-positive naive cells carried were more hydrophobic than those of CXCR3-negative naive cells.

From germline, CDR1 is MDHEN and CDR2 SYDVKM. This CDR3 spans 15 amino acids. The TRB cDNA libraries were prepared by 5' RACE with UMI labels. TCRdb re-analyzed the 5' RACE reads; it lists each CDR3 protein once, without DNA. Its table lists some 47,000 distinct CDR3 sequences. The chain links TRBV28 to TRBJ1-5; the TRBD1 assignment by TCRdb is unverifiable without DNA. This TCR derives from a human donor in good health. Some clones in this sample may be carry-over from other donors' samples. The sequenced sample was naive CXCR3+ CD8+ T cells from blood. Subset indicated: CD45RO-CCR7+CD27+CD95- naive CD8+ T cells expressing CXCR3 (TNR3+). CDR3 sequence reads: CASSLHDRANQPQHF. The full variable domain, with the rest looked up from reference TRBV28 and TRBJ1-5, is DVKVTQSSRYLVKRTGEKVFLECVQDMDHENMFWYRQDPGLGLRLIYFSYDVKMKEKGDIPEGYSVSREKKERFSLILESASTNQTSMYLCASSLHDRANQPQHFGDGTRLSIL.